Listed below are T cell receptor beta chains from one sample, sequenced in a study of shared clonotypes between healthy human individuals. Clones were read by immunoSEQ multiplex PCR, and TCRdb kept only the in-frame ones, dropping some. The profile shows roughly 2 million clones, 95% of them singletons. Sequencing was carried out using naive CD4+ T cells sorted from blood. All receptors come from a man younger than 35 in good health. Both conserved end residues are part of each CDR3. The D gene is left open where the match is weak. Only some rows state a clone size, as once, few, many or a class for expanded clones.

NA,NA,TRBJ2-7,13,TRBV7-9,CASSLTSTYEQYF,TGTGCCAGCAGCCTTACCAGTACCTACGAGCAGTACTTC
TRBD1,NA,TRBJ1-4,15,TRBV27,CASSLKGATNEKLFF,TGTGCCAGCAGTTTAAAGGGGGCGACTAATGAAAAACTGTTTTTT
TRBD1,NA,TRBJ2-5,12,TRBV6-1,CASSTGGETQYF,TGTGCCAGCAGTACAGGGGGGGAGACCCAGTACTTC
NA,NA,TRBJ2-1,16,TRBV7-9,CASSQVLRALRDEQFF,TGTGCCAGCAGCCAGGTCCTCAGGGCTTTGAGGGATGAGCAGTTCTTC
NA,NA,TRBJ2-2,18,TRBV4-2,CASSQDLSVSLNTGELFF,TGTGCCAGCAGCCAAGATTTGTCGGTCAGCTTAAACACCGGGGAGCTGTTTTTT
NA,NA,TRBJ1-1,13,TRBV19,CASSKTANTEAFF,TGTGCCAGTAGTAAGACTGCGAACACTGAAGCTTTCTTT
NA,once,TRBJ2-1,14,TRBV6-1,CASSEHGVGGEQFF,TGTGCCAGCAGTGAGCACGGGGTTGGTGGTGAGCAGTTCTTC
NA,NA,TRBJ1-2,13,TRBV2,CASSQIGPGKDTF,TGTGCCAGCAGCCAAATCGGACCGGGCAAAGACACCTTC
TRBD2,NA,TRBJ2-1,16,TRBV6-5,CASSYSQAGGQNEQFF,TGTGCCAGCAGTTACTCTCAGGCGGGAGGCCAAAATGAGCAGTTCTTC
NA,NA,TRBJ1-1,14,TRBV7-2,CASSLAGMNTEAFF,TGTGCCAGCAGCTTAGCGGGGATGAACACTGAAGCTTTCTTT
NA,NA,TRBJ2-7,14,TRBV18,CASSSPDSSYEQYF,TGTGCCAGCTCATCACCCGACAGCTCCTACGAGCAGTACTTC
TRBD2,NA,TRBJ2-4,14,TRBV29-1,CSVKGGRSKNIQYF,TGCAGCGTTAAGGGCGGGAGGTCCAAAAACATTCAGTACTTC
NA,NA,TRBJ2-7,15,TRBV9,CASSVVERPIGEQYF,TGTGCCAGCAGCGTAGTGGAGCGGCCCATTGGGGAGCAGTACTTC
NA,once,TRBJ1-1,14,TRBV18,CASSPGTANTEAFF,TGTGCCAGCTCCCCCGGGACGGCGAACACTGAAGCTTTCTTT
NA,NA,TRBJ2-7,16,TRBV5-1,CASSLVSGDRVGEQYF,TGCGCCAGCAGCTTGGTTTCGGGAGACAGGGTAGGAGAGCAGTACTTC
NA,NA,TRBJ2-7,16,TRBV7-9,CASSLQGGSVRNEQYF,TGTGCCAGCAGCTTGCAGGGGGGTTCTGTCCGGAACGAGCAGTACTTC
NA,NA,TRBJ2-2,17,TRBV16,CASSQSKAGKNTGELFF,TGTGCCAGCAGCCAATCGAAGGCAGGGAAGAACACCGGGGAGCTGTTTTTT
NA,NA,TRBJ2-7,14,TRBV6-6,CASSSQGWGYEQYF,TGTGCCAGCAGTTCACAGGGTTGGGGCTACGAGCAGTACTTC
NA,NA,TRBJ2-3,12,TRBV11-2,CASNGGTDTQYF,TGTGCCAGCAACGGAGGCACAGATACGCAGTATTTT
NA,NA,TRBJ1-3,14,TRBV30,CAWSGGTSGNTIYF,TGTGCCTGGAGTGGCGGGACTTCTGGAAACACCATATATTTT
NA,NA,TRBJ2-3,11,TRBV2,CASSLGDTQYF,TGTGCCAGCAGCCTTGGCGATACGCAGTATTTT
TRBD1,NA,TRBJ2-7,14,TRBV6-6,CASRRTGGSYEQYF,TGTGCCAGCAGGAGGACAGGGGGCTCCTACGAGCAGTACTTC
NA,NA,TRBJ1-2,14,TRBV28,CASSLSPGRLGYTF,TGTGCCAGCAGTTTATCCCCAGGGAGACTTGGCTACACCTTC
NA,NA,TRBJ2-5,14,TRBV5-1,CASRVGLLQETQYF,TGCGCCAGCAGGGTAGGACTACTCCAAGAGACCCAGTACTTC
NA,NA,TRBJ2-2,12,TRBV13,CASSPLRGELFF,TGTGCCAGCAGCCCACTCCGGGGGGAGCTGTTTTTT
NA,once,TRBJ1-1,13,TRBV6-5,CASSYGTNTEAFF,TGTGCCAGCAGTTACGGGACAAACACTGAAGCTTTCTTT
NA,NA,TRBJ1-1,11,TRBV20-1,CSAPMNTEAFF,TGCAGTGCTCCCATGAACACTGAAGCTTTCTTT
NA,few,TRBJ1-6,12,TRBV28,CASSFGNSPLHF,TGTGCCAGCAGTTTCGGGAATTCACCCCTCCACTTT
TRBD2,NA,TRBJ2-2,15,TRBV7-9,CASSFGTIRTGELFF,TGTGCCAGCAGCTTTGGGACTATCCGAACCGGGGAGCTGTTTTTT
NA,NA,TRBJ1-5,12,TRBV30,CALGRASQPQHF,TGTGCTCTGGGCAGGGCATCGCAGCCCCAGCATTTT
TRBD2,once,TRBJ2-3,16,TRBV11-3,CASSPGTSGSTDTQYF,TGTGCCAGCAGCCCGGGGACTAGCGGATCCACAGATACGCAGTATTTT
TRBD1,NA,TRBJ2-7,14,TRBV15,CATRGTGGGYEQYF,TGTGCCACCAGGGGGACAGGGGGAGGCTACGAGCAGTACTTC
NA,NA,TRBJ2-7,12,TRBV7-2,CASSVDPYEQYF,TGTGCCAGCAGCGTGGACCCTTACGAGCAGTACTTC
NA,NA,TRBJ2-5,14,TRBV29-1,CSFKGREYQETQYF,TGCAGCTTCAAAGGAAGGGAGTACCAAGAGACCCAGTACTTC
NA,NA,TRBJ1-5,16,TRBV30,CAWSVSRGVSNQPQHF,TGTGCCTGGAGTGTATCACGGGGTGTAAGCAATCAGCCCCAGCATTTT
TRBD1,NA,TRBJ1-2,18,TRBV28,CASSPGTGKAKSQGGYTF,TGTGCCAGCAGTCCTGGGACAGGGAAGGCCAAGTCGCAAGGTGGCTACACCTTC
NA,NA,TRBJ1-6,13,TRBV25-1,CASGRQSNSPLHF,TGTGCCAGCGGGCGACAGAGCAATTCACCCCTCCACTTT
NA,once,TRBJ2-2,12,TRBV28,CASMRNTGELFF,TGTGCCAGCATGAGGAACACCGGGGAGCTGTTTTTT
NA,NA,TRBJ2-5,14,TRBV10-3,CAISEGPAAETQYF,TGTGCCATCAGTGAAGGGCCCGCTGCCGAGACCCAGTACTTC
TRBD1,NA,TRBJ2-1,13,TRBV10-1,CASTTGASNEQFF,TGCGCCAGTACAACAGGGGCCTCGAATGAGCAGTTCTTC
NA,NA,TRBJ2-2,16,TRBV5-1,CASSPLTGSPTGELFF,TGCGCCAGCAGCCCCCTCACAGGGTCGCCAACCGGGGAGCTGTTTTTT
TRBD1,NA,TRBJ1-5,15,TRBV28,CASTEDRGPGQPQHF,TGTGCCAGCACCGAAGACAGGGGTCCGGGGCAGCCCCAGCATTTT
NA,few,TRBJ2-7,16,TRBV5-1,CASSLEGLLGSYEQYF,TGCGCCAGCAGCTTGGAGGGGCTCTTAGGGTCCTACGAGCAGTACTTC
TRBD2,NA,TRBJ2-3,15,TRBV14,CASSHKREGTDTQYF,TGTGCCAGCAGCCATAAGCGGGAGGGCACAGATACGCAGTATTTT
TRBD1,once,TRBJ1-2,14,TRBV5-6,CASSFLDRAHGYTF,TGTGCCAGCAGTTTTTTGGACAGGGCGCATGGCTACACCTTC
NA,NA,TRBJ2-5,12,TRBV5-1,CASSLSQETQYF,TGCGCCAGCAGCTTGTCACAAGAGACCCAGTACTTC
TRBD1,NA,TRBJ1-5,15,TRBV5-6,CASSSAGGFRQPQHF,TGTGCCAGCAGCTCTGCAGGGGGCTTCCGTCAGCCCCAGCATTTT
NA,NA,TRBJ2-5,13,TRBV6-1,CASSGSSWETQYF,TGTGCCAGCAGTGGGAGTAGCTGGGAGACCCAGTACTTC
TRBD2,NA,TRBJ2-7,14,TRBV10-2,CASSVVAGVYEQYF,TGCGCCAGCAGTGTAGTAGCGGGAGTTTACGAGCAGTACTTC
NA,NA,TRBJ2-1,18,TRBV9,CASSVGTRGPFSYNEQFF,TGTGCCAGCAGCGTAGGAACGCGGGGCCCTTTCTCCTACAATGAGCAGTTCTTC
NA,NA,TRBJ1-1,16,TRBV18,CASSPSSGAMNTEAFF,TGTGCCAGCTCACCATCGTCGGGGGCGATGAACACTGAAGCTTTCTTT
TRBD1,NA,TRBJ1-6,16,TRBV6-1,CASSEVSGQHNSPLHF,TGTGCCAGCAGTGAAGTGTCGGGACAGCACAATTCACCCCTCCACTTT
NA,NA,TRBJ2-7,15,TRBV6-6,CASSPGTINSYEQYF,TGTGCCAGCAGTCCCGGGACCATAAACTCCTACGAGCAGTACTTC
TRBD2,NA,TRBJ2-5,13,TRBV7-2,CASSPPGGETQYF,TGTGCCAGCAGCCCCCCGGGGGGAGAGACCCAGTACTTC
TRBD1,once,TRBJ2-3,14,TRBV5-1,CASYPGQSTDTQYF,TGCGCCAGCTACCCGGGACAGAGCACAGATACGCAGTATTTT